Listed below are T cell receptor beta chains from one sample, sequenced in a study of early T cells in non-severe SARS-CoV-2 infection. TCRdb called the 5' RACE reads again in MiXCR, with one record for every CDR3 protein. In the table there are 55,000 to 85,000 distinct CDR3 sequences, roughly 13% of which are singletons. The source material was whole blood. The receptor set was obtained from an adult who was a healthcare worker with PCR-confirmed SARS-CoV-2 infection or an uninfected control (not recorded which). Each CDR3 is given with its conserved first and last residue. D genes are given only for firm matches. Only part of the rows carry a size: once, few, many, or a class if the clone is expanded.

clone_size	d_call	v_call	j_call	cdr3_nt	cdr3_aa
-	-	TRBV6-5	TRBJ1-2	TGTGCCAGCAGTTACTTAGGCCAGGGTTATGGCTACACCTTC	CASSYLGQGYGYTF
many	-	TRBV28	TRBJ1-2	TGTGCCAGCAGTTTAGTCAGGGACGACTATGGCTACACCTTC	CASSLVRDDYGYTF
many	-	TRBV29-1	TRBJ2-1	TGCAGCGTTTACGGGGTTGAGCAGTTCTTC	CSVYGVEQFF
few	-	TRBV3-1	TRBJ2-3	TGTGCCAGCAGCCCTAGTTTTGACGGGACCACAGATACGCAGTATTTT	CASSPSFDGTTDTQYF
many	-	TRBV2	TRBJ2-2	TGTGCCAGCAGTGTCTCCGCAGGGACCGGGGAGCTGTTTTTT	CASSVSAGTGELFF
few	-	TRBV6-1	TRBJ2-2	TGTGCCAGCAGTGGGTTCTCTAAGAACACCGGGGAGCTGTTTTTT	CASSGFSKNTGELFF
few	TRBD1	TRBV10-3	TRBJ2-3	TGTGCCATCAGTGGGACAGGGCGCACAGATACGCAGTATTTT	CAISGTGRTDTQYF
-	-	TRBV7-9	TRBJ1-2	TGTGCCAGCAGCTTAAGAAGCTATGGCTACACCTTC	CASSLRSYGYTF
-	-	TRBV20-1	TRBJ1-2	TGCAGTGCCCAGGGGCGACACTATGGCTACACCTTC	CSAQGRHYGYTF
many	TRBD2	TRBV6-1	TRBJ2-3	TGTGCCAGCAGTGTAAGGGGCGGGAGCTTCGAGGATACGCAGTATTTT	CASSVRGGSFEDTQYF
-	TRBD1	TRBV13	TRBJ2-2	TGTGCCAGCAGCTCGGGACAGGGGCACACCGGGGAGCTGTTTTTT	CASSSGQGHTGELFF
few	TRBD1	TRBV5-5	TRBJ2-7	TGTGCCAGCAGCTTGGCCGGGACAGGGGGCGACGAGCAGTACTTC	CASSLAGTGGDEQYF
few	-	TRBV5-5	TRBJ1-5	TGTGCCAGCAGCTCTGGCCTTGGGGGCAATCAGCCCCAGCATTTT	CASSSGLGGNQPQHF
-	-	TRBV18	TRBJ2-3	TGTGCCAGCGCGCGCTCTGCCGGGCGCACAGATACGCAGTATTTT	CASARSAGRTDTQYF
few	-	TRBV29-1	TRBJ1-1	TGCAGCGTTGAAGGAGGCGGCACTGAAGCTTTCTTT	CSVEGGGTEAFF
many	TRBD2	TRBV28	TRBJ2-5	TGTGCCAGCAGTTTTCCCCTCGCGGGGGGCAAAGAGACCCAGTACTTC	CASSFPLAGGKETQYF
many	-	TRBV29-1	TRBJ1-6	TGCAGCGCTGGGGACGGGGCGGACTCACCCCTCCACTTT	CSAGDGADSPLHF
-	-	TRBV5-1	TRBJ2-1	TGCGCCAGCAGTAGAGTAGCAGGCAATGAGCAGTTCTTC	CASSRVAGNEQFF
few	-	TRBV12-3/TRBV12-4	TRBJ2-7	TGTGCCAGCAGTTTTTCAGTAAACTCCTACGAGCAGTACTTC	CASSFSVNSYEQYF
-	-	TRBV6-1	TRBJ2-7	TGTGCCAGCAGTGAACTCCCCGGGACCGGTATGTACGAGCAGTACTTC	CASSELPGTGMYEQYF
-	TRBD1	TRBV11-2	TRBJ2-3	TGTGCCAGCAGCTTAAAGAACGGACAGGGTAAAGTGTACGCAGATACGCAGTATTTT	CASSLKNGQGKVYADTQYF
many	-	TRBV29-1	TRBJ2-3	TGCAGCGTTAAGGTAGTGGGCACAGATACGCAGTATTTT	CSVKVVGTDTQYF
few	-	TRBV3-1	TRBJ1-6	TGTGCCAGCAGGCCCTTTGCGGATTCACCCCTCCACTTT	CASRPFADSPLHF
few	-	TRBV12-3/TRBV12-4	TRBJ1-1	TGTGCCAGCAGTTCCTACGGGTCCCACACTGAAGCTTTCTTT	CASSSYGSHTEAFF
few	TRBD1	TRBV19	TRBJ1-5	TGTGCCAGTAGTATAGATTTCTACAGGGGGGAGCCCCAGCATTTT	CASSIDFYRGEPQHF
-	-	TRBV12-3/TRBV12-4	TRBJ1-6	TGTGCCAGCAGGCTCGAGACGGCAGGGTTTTCACCCCTCCACTTT	CASRLETAGFSPLHF
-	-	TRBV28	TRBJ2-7	TGTGCCAGCAGCCCCGACCGGTCCGCGAGGGAGCAGTACTTC	CASSPDRSAREQYF
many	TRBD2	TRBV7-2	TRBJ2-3	TGTGCCAGCAGCTTAGCGGTCGGGGGGGCTTCTAGCACAGATACGCAGTATTTT	CASSLAVGGASSTDTQYF
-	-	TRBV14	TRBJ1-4	TGTGCCAGCAGCCAAGAAGGGACAAACTATGAAAAACTGTTTTTT	CASSQEGTNYEKLFF
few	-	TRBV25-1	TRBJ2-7	TGTGCCAGCTCCGGGGGTAAGGAGAGTGGCAAGCAGTACTTC	CASSGGKESGKQYF
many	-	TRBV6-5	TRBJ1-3	TGTGCCAGCAGTTCCTTAAAAGCAGGGCGGGAAAACACCATATATTTT	CASSSLKAGRENTIYF
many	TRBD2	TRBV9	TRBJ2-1	TGTGCCAGCAGCGTAGAGATAGCGGGGGGCAATGAGCAGTTCTTC	CASSVEIAGGNEQFF
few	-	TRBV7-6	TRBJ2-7	TGTGCCAGCAGCGCATCAGGACAGCTAAAATACGAGCAGTACTTC	CASSASGQLKYEQYF
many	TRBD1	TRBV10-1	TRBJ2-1	TGCGCCAGCAGTGAGTCCCGACAGGGGACGAACTACAATGAGCAGTTCTTC	CASSESRQGTNYNEQFF
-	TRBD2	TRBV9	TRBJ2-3	TGTGCCAGCAGCGCCCAGACTAGCGGACCCGTTAGCACAGATACGCAGTATTTT	CASSAQTSGPVSTDTQYF